This entry lists 6 T cell receptor beta chains sequenced from one sample in a study of spatial heterogeneity in lung cancer. General study points: Mutation tallies in tumors tracked expanded intratumoral alpha and beta TCR counts.

Via MiXCR, TCRdb re-called the 5' RACE reads, giving one row per CDR3 protein. Among over 1,000 distinct CDR3 sequences listed, roughly 18% were seen once. The time point: sample taken at primary tumor resection. These receptors' targets are unknown. Sample: lung tumor tissue, taken at surgery. The receptors shown here come from a male donor with early-stage non-small cell lung cancer.

This clonotype was seen only a few times. This chain connects TRBV14 to TRBJ1-2, with a possible D match to TRBD1 (5 bases). This CDR3 contains 14 residues. Trimming removed 1 base from V and 3 bases from J, with 9 bases in between. Germline V lookup: CDR1 SGHDN, CDR2 FVKESK. The CDR3 is CASSQGGDHYGYTF. The CDR3 DNA reads as TGTGCCAGCAGCCAAGGCGGGGACCACTATGGCTACACCTTC. Supplemented by reference TRBV14 and TRBJ1-2, the full variable domain reads EAGVTQFPSHSVIEKGQTVTLRCDPISGHDNLYWYRRVMGKEIKFLLHFVKESKQDESGMPNNRFLAERTGGTYSTLKVQPAELEDSGVYFCASSQGGDHYGYTFGSGTRLTVV.

The V gene is TRBV19, the J gene TRBJ2-7; 10 bases align to TRBD2. Germline V lookup: CDR1 LNHDA, CDR2 SQIVND (reference sequence). The CDR3 is 14 residues long. V dropped 4 bases and J dropped 5; count of bases not matched to a gene: 5. The CDR3 DNA is TGTGCCAGTAGTACCCTAGCGGGAGCTGACGAGCAGTACTTC. Translated: CASSTLAGADEQYF.

The table lists this clonotype with a few counts. The V and J genes are TRBV3-1 and TRBJ2-2; TRBD2 aligns across 9 bases. The V gene's germline CDR1 is LGHDT and CDR2 YNNKEL (reference sequence). The V and J ends lost 4 bases and 7 bases, in that order; junction bases with no gene match: 4. The length of the CDR3 is 14 residues. The CDR3 protein is CASSPSGVGGELFF. The DNA for the CDR3 is TGTGCCAGCAGCCCTAGCGGGGTTGGCGGGGAGCTGTTTTTT. Based on the CDR3 plus reference TRBV3-1 and TRBJ2-2, the full variable domain is DTAVSQTPKYLVTQMGNDKSIKCEQNLGHDTMYWYKQDSKKFLKIMFSYNNKELIINETVPNRFSPKSPDKAHLNLHINSLELGDSAVYFCASSPSGVGGELFFGEGSRLTVL.

This clonotype is large (0.1 to 1%) within its sample. V usage is TRBV3-1 and J usage is TRBJ2-7; D is unclear. In germline, CDR1 is LGHDT, CDR2 YNNKEL (reference sequence). V was clipped by 1 base and J by 9 bases, with 16 bases between them. The CDR3 totals 14 residues. The CDR3 is CASSQATYFWVQYF. For the CDR3, the DNA is TGTGCCAGCAGCCAAGCAACCTATTTCTGGGTGCAGTACTTC.

The V call is TRBV7-9, the J call TRBJ1-1; no firm D call. V was trimmed by 2 bases and J by 10 bases, leaving 14 bases between them. This CDR3 spans 13 amino acids. The germline CDR1 and CDR2 sequences are SEHNR and FQNEAQ (reference sequence). The CDR3 bases are TGTGCCAGCAGCTTAAGTTCGGATCTATTAGCTTTCTTT. It specifies CASSLSSDLLAFF. The variable domain in full, with the rest retrieved from reference TRBV7-9 and TRBJ1-1, is DTGVSQNPRHKITKRGQNVTFRCDPISEHNRLYWYRQTLGQGPEFLTYFQNEAQLEKSRLLSDRFSAERPKGSFSTLEIQRTEQGDSAMYLCASSLSSDLLAFFGQGTRLTVV.

V is TRBV30 and J is TRBJ1-6, with D tentatively TRBD1 (6 bases). The germline CDR1 and CDR2 sequences are GTSNPN and SVGIG (reference sequence). This CDR3 contains 13 residues. Trimming pared 3 bases from V and 5 bases from J, leaving 8 bases between. In DNA, the CDR3 is TGTGCCTGGAGCCGACAGGATAATTCACCCCTCCACTTT. Amino acid sequence: CAWSRQDNSPLHF.